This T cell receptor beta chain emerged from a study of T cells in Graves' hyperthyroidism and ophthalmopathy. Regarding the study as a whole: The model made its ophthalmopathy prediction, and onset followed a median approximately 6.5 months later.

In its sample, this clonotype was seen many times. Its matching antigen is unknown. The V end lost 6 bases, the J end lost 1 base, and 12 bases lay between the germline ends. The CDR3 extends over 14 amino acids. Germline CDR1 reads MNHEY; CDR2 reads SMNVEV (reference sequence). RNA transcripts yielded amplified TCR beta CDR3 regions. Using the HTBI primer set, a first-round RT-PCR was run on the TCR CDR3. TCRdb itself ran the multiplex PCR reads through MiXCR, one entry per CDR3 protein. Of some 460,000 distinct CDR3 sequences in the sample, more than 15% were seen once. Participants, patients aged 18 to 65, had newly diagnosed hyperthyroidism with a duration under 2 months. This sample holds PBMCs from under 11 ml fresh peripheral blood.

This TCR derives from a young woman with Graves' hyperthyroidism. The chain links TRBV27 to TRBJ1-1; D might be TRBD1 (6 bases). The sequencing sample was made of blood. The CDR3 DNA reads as TGTGCCAGCAGCCGTGGACAGTCGAACACTGAAGCTTTCTTT. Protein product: CASSRGQSNTEAFF.